These 5 T cell receptor beta chains share one sample of origin, sequenced in a study of PD-1 blockade in classical Hodgkin lymphoma. The sample's time point: cycle 4 day 1 (C4D1), after 6 weeks of nivolumab. Each and every patient relapsed after autologous stem cell transplantation, and patients got differing brentuximab vedotin exposure. Thawed PBMCs underwent magnetic negative selection to obtain purified CD8+ T cells. TCRdb keeps only in-frame clones here, not all; method: immunoSEQ multiplex PCR. The repertoire holds about 4,900 clones, with roughly 65% as singletons. The specimen comprised CD8+ T cells from blood, sampled before the fourth cycle of nivolumab. These receptors all come from a human donor with classical Hodgkin lymphoma.

The chain uses TRBV19 and TRBJ2-7; TRBD2 matches 7 bases. This CDR3 is 15 amino acids long. J gave up 2 bases and V 0 bases, and 4 bases lay outside the gene matches. Germline V gene sequence: CDR1 LNHDA, CDR2 SQIVND (reference sequence). CDR3 in DNA: TGTGCCAGTAGTATAGACCCAGGGAGGGCCTACGAGCAGTACTTC. The encoded protein is CASSIDPGRAYEQYF.

CDR3 region: CASSPLGLAGIDEQYF. CDR3 DNA: TGTGCCAGCAGCCCCTTGGGACTAGCGGGAATTGACGAGCAGTACTTC. The chain carries TRBV7-9 and TRBJ2-7, with 13 bases lining up with TRBD2. The CDR3 has 16 residues. Trimming at V came to 5 bases and at J to 5 bases, leaving 9 bases not matched to a gene. CDR1 SEHNR and CDR2 FQNEAQ come from the germline V gene (reference sequence).

The rearrangement uses TRBV14 and TRBJ1-2, with 10 positions matching TRBD1. Germline V gives CDR1 SGHDN, CDR2 FVKESK. The CDR3 is made up of 21 amino acids. J was trimmed by 4 bases and V by 1 base; bases with no gene match: 21. The CDR3 nucleotides read TGTGCCAGCAGCCAAGTGGGACAGGGGTATGTCTATCCGCGGGGGAGCTATGGCTACACCTTC. Translated: CASSQVGQGYVYPRGSYGYTF.

The chain recombines TRBV7-9 with TRBJ2-4; 10 nucleotides line up with TRBD1. After removal of 3 bases from V and 3 bases from J, the junction contained 5 bases not matched to a gene. Germline lookup yields CDR1 SEHNR and CDR2 FQNEAQ (reference sequence). This CDR3 spans 16 amino acids. CDR3 bases: TGTGCCAGCAGCTTTTTGGGACAGGGGAGCAAAAACATTCAGTACTTC. Protein sequence: CASSFLGQGSKNIQYF.

This clone is labeled medium-sized. The rearrangement links TRBV25-1 to TRBJ2-7; 11 bases match TRBD1. V dropped 4 bases and J dropped 2; count of bases not matched to a gene: 4. This CDR3 spans 15 amino acids. The germline V gene encodes CDR1 MGHDK and CDR2 SYGVNS. As DNA, the CDR3 is TGTGCCAGCAGTGGGGACAGGGGGTTACCCTACGAGCAGTACTTC. Amino acids: CASSGDRGLPYEQYF.